These 13 T cell receptor beta chains were all obtained from the same sample, sequenced in a study of early T cells in non-severe SARS-CoV-2 infection. TCRdb reprocessed the 5' RACE reads via MiXCR and lists one record per CDR3 protein. The repertoire holds more than 50,000 distinct CDR3 sequences, with 13% as singletons. The starting material was whole blood, obtained at baseline. The receptor set was obtained from an adult who was a healthcare worker with PCR-confirmed SARS-CoV-2 infection or an uninfected control (not recorded which).

As concerns this clonotype: A much larger clone sits a single nucleotide away, making a read error possible. This chain links TRBV12-3 or TRBV12-4 with TRBJ2-5; 9 nucleotides agree with TRBD2. V was clipped by 3 bases and J by 9 bases; unmatched bases: 5. CDR3 length: 13 amino acids. CDR3 in DNA: TGTGCCAGCAGTTTCTCTAGCGGGGAGTCCCAGTACTTC. Encoded protein: CASSFSSGESQYF.

This clonotype was seen more than once but under ten times. J is TRBJ2-7 and V is TRBV25-1; 7 nucleotides line up with TRBD1. The CDR3 extends over 13 amino acids. CDR1 is MGHDK, CDR2 SYGVNS, per germline. Trimming took 5 bases from V and 4 from J; bases not matched to a gene: 5. CDR3 sequence reads: CASSSRDSYEQYF. CDR3 bases: TGTGCCAGCAGTAGCCGGGACAGTTACGAGCAGTACTTC.

This clonotype was counted ten times or more. The genes are TRBV6-7 and TRBJ2-3, with D possibly being TRBD2 (6 bases). TRBV6-7 is marked as an open reading frame, function uncertain. CDR3 size: 13 residues. The V and J ends lost 11 bases and 6 bases respectively, with 18 bases between them. CDR3 sequence reads: CAGERAAVDTQYF. The CDR3 nucleotides read TGTGCCGGGGAGCGGGCAGCGGTGGATACGCAGTATTTT.

This clonotype was observed a handful of times. V usage is TRBV11-2 and J usage is TRBJ2-1, with TRBD2 matching over 11 bases. J gave up 0 bases and V 0 bases, and 4 bases lay outside the gene matches. CDR3 size: 18 residues. In germline, CDR1 is SGHAT, CDR2 FQNNGV. DNA for the CDR3: TGTGCCAGCAGCTTAGAACTAGCGGGGGATAGCTCCTACAATGAGCAGTTCTTC. Translation: CASSLELAGDSSYNEQFF.

A few counts support this clonotype. V gene TRBV6-5 combines with J gene TRBJ1-1, with D tentatively TRBD1 (5 bases). There are 13 residues in the CDR3. The germline V and J ends were trimmed by 6 bases and 5 bases, with 13 bases remaining between them. The germline V gene has CDR1 MNHEY and CDR2 SVGAGI. This chain's CDR3 is CASSHPRGTEAFF. The CDR3 bases are TGTGCCAGCAGCCACCCACGGGGGACTGAAGCTTTCTTT.

The chain recombines TRBV24-1 with TRBJ2-7; no clear D gene. V gave up 4 bases and J gave up 3 bases, with 6 bases separating them. The CDR3 has 12 residues. Germline assignment: CDR1 KGHDR and CDR2 SFDVKD. CDR3 sequence: CATSELGYEQYF. The CDR3, as DNA: TGTGCCACCAGTGAGCTCGGCTACGAGCAGTACTTC.

In its sample, this clonotype was seen a few times. The chain joins TRBV20-1 to TRBJ2-1; D is unclear. The CDR3 length is 12 residues. The germline V gene has CDR1 DFQATT and CDR2 SNEGSKA (reference sequence). V was trimmed by 3 bases and J by 2 bases, leaving 5 bases between them. CDR3 region: CSASGTYNEQFF. The CDR3, as DNA: TGCAGTGCTAGCGGAACCTACAATGAGCAGTTCTTC.

This clonotype turned up a few times. The rearrangement uses TRBV9 and TRBJ1-1; D not certain. Germline V gives CDR1 SGDLS, CDR2 YYNGEE. The CDR3 spans 14 residues. The V and J ends lost 0 bases and 2 bases respectively, with 8 bases between them. CDR3 protein: CASSVDGSNTEAFF. In DNA form, the CDR3 reads TGTGCCAGCAGCGTAGACGGGTCTAACACTGAAGCTTTCTTT.

This clonotype turned up a few times. This chain connects TRBV6-6 to TRBJ1-1, with D perhaps matching TRBD1 (5 bases). Trimming took 2 bases from V and 5 from J, leaving 15 bases between them. Germline values: CDR1 MNHNY, CDR2 SVGAGI (reference sequence). The CDR3 has 15 amino acids. CDR3 bases: TGTGCCAGCAGTTACCCGGGGGTGCTGGGGACTGAAGCTTTCTTT. Its translation: CASSYPGVLGTEAFF.

J is TRBJ2-7 and V is TRBV6-6; 9 nucleotides align to TRBD2. The CDR3 runs to 17 residues. The V gene's germline CDR1 is MNHNY and CDR2 SVGAGI (reference sequence). Unmatched junction bases numbered 18, after V lost 6 bases and J lost 6 bases. CDR3 amino acids: CASSLTRSSGNNREQYF. CDR3 sequence (DNA): TGTGCCAGCAGCCTCACGAGGTCTAGCGGGAATAATCGCGAGCAGTACTTC.

The chain employs TRBV6-5 and TRBJ2-3; 8 bases are shared with TRBD2. Trimming cost V 0 bases and J 1 base; bases outside gene matches: 6. Germline V lookup: CDR1 MNHEY, CDR2 SVGAGI. This CDR3 spans 17 amino acids. The CDR3 reads CASSYSTGGPGTDTQYF. CDR3 coding DNA: TGTGCCAGCAGTTACTCAACGGGAGGGCCGGGCACAGATACGCAGTATTTT.

This clonotype occurred a few times. This chain joins TRBV5-1 and TRBJ1-1; perhaps TRBD1 as D (5 bases). The CDR3 is made up of 14 amino acids. V gave up 4 bases and J gave up 0 bases, with 10 bases separating them. In germline, CDR1 is SGHRS, CDR2 YFSETQ. CDR3 coding DNA: TGCGCCAGCAGCGCTGAACAGGTGAACACTGAAGCTTTCTTT. Translated: CASSAEQVNTEAFF.

V and J are TRBV6-6 and TRBJ1-3; 8 bases map to TRBD1. Per germline, CDR1 MNHNY and CDR2 SVGAGI (reference sequence). This CDR3 contains 15 residues. Losses at the gene ends were 5 bases for V and 2 bases for J; bases not matched to a gene: 5. The CDR3 coding sequence is TGTGCCAGCAGTGGACAGGGAGGGGCTGGAAACACCATATATTTT. Protein product: CASSGQGGAGNTIYF.